This T cell receptor beta chain was observed in a study of T cells in Graves' hyperthyroidism and ophthalmopathy. General study results and limits: The model made its ophthalmopathy prediction, and onset followed a median approximately 6 months later.

V was cut by 5 bases and J by 4 bases, with 9 bases left in between. This CDR3 is 13 amino acids long. Germline CDR1 reads SGHNT; CDR2 reads YYREEE (reference sequence). The TCR beta CDR3 regions underwent amplification using RNA transcripts as the source. The study used the HTBI primer set for a first-round RT-PCR of the TCR CDR3. TCRdb recomputed calls from the multiplex PCR reads with MiXCR, one row per CDR3 protein. The sample carries 410,000 or so distinct CDR3 sequences, about 14% recorded once. A remark on this clonotype: Its antigen is still unknown.

Specimen: blood. The rearrangement uses TRBV5-4 and TRBJ2-2; perhaps TRBD1 as D (6 bases). This TCR was recovered from a man aged 18-30 years with Graves' ophthalmopathy. CDR3 DNA sequence: TGTGCCAGCAGGGAACAGGGCACCGGGGAGCTGTTTTTT. This codes for CASREQGTGELFF.